This entry concerns a single TCR beta chain. What it binds is unknown. The sample comes from a study of OX40 agonist ivuxolimab in advanced cancers. Study in general: Melanoma, hepatocellular carcinoma, head and neck or renal cell cancer occurred in dose-escalation patients. General study findings and limits: The mean number of expanded clones was higher in CD8+ T cells than in CD4+.

Clones were read by immunoSEQ multiplex PCR, and TCRdb kept only the in-frame ones, dropping some. Of 45,000 or so clones listed, roughly 90% are singletons. The length of the CDR3 is 12 residues. Trimming took off 6 bases at V and 7 bases at J, with 13 bases between the two ends. Germline V gene data show CDR1 as LNHNV and CDR2 as YYDKDF (reference sequence). This TCR derives from an adult with an advanced solid tumor such as melanoma, head and neck, liver or kidney cancer. The sample was CD4+ or CD8+ T cells sorted from blood, taken in a trial of the OX40 agonist ivuxolimab. The rearrangement joins TRBV15 to TRBJ2-7; no reliable D call. The CDR3 sequence: CATSWTPGEQYF. The CDR3 nucleotides read TGTGCCACCAGTTGGACCCCTGGGGAGCAGTACTTC.